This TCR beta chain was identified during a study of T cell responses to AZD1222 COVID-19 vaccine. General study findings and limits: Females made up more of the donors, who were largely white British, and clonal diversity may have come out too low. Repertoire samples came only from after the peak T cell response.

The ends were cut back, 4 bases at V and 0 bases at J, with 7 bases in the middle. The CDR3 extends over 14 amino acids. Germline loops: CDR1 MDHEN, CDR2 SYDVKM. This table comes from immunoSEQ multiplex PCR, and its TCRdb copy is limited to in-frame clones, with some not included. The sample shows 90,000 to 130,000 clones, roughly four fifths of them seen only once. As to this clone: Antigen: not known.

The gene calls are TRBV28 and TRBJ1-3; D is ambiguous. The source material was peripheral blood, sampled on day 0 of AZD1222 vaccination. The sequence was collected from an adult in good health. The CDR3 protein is CASSSPNSGNTIYF. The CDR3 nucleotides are TGTGCCAGCAGTTCACCAAACTCTGGAAACACCATATATTTT. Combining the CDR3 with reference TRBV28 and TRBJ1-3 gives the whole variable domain DVKVTQSSRYLVKRTGEKVFLECVQDMDHENMFWYRQDPGLGLRLIYFSYDVKMKEKGDIPEGYSVSREKKERFSLILESASTNQTSMYLCASSSPNSGNTIYFGEGSWLTVV.